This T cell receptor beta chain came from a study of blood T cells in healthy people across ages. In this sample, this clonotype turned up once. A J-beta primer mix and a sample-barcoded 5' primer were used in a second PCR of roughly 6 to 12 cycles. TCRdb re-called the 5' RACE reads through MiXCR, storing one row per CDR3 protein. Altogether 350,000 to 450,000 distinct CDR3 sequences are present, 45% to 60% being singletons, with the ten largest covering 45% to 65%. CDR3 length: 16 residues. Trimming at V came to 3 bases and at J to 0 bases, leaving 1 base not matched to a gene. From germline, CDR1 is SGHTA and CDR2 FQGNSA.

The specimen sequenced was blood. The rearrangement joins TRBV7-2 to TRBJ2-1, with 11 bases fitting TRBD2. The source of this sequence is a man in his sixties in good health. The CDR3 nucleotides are TGTGCCAGCAGCTTCGGACTAGCGGGCTCCTACAATGAGCAGTTCTTC. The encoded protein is CASSFGLAGSYNEQFF.